Shown below are 10 T cell receptor beta chains from a single sample sequenced in a study of T cells after yellow fever vaccination. TCRdb re-called the 5' RACE reads with MiXCR, one entry per CDR3 protein. The data contain fewer than 650,000 distinct CDR3 sequences, 21% of them singletons. This specimen was PBMCs, taken roughly 20 days after the first yellow fever vaccination. These TCRs come from a man younger than 30 who received the YFV17D yellow fever vaccine.

The chain couples TRBV7-9 to TRBJ2-2, with D possibly matching TRBD2 (6 bases). The CDR3 extends over 15 amino acids. The germline CDR1 and CDR2 sequences are SEHNR and FQNEAQ (reference sequence). Trimming stripped 6 bases from V and 3 bases from J, with 14 bases between. The DNA of the CDR3 is TGTGCCAGCAGTCGAGGCGGGGACTACACCGGGGAGCTGTTTTTT. It specifies CASSRGGDYTGELFF. The variable domain in full, with the rest retrieved from reference TRBV7-9 and TRBJ2-2, is DTGVSQNPRHKITKRGQNVTFRCDPISEHNRLYWYRQTLGQGPEFLTYFQNEAQLEKSRLLSDRFSAERPKGSFSTLEIQRTEQGDSAMYLCASSRGGDYTGELFFGEGSRLTVL.

The chain couples TRBV7-2 to TRBJ1-6; maybe TRBD1 (6 bases). Trimming took off 5 bases at V and 7 bases at J, with 15 bases between the two ends. The CDR3 sequence is 15 residues long. The V gene's germline CDR1 is SGHTA and CDR2 FQGNSA. For the CDR3, the DNA is TGTGCCAGCAGCAGAGAAACAGGGCCGAATTCACCCCTCCACTTT. Residues: CASSRETGPNSPLHF.

The J gene is TRBJ1-1, the V gene TRBV5-1; D remains unclear. Germline CDR1 is SGHRS and CDR2 is YFSETQ. The CDR3 loop spans 16 amino acids. V lost 1 base and J lost 0, with 13 bases in between. DNA of the CDR3: TGCGCCAGCAGCTTGTATCCGGCAGATCTGAACACTGAAGCTTTCTTT. Its translation is CASSLYPADLNTEAFF. Looking up the rest from reference TRBV5-1 and TRBJ1-1 gives the full variable domain: KAGVTQTPRYLIKTRGQQVTLSCSPISGHRSVSWYQQTPGQGLQFLFEYFSETQRNKGNFPGRFSGRQFSNSRSEMNVSTLELGDSALYLCASSLYPADLNTEAFFGQGTRLTVV.

This clonotype was counted between two and nine times. The CDR3 bases are TGCAGTGCTGAGGGGGGCGGTGGGCAGCCCCAGCATTTT. Protein product: CSAEGGGGQPQHF. This sequence joins TRBV20-1 and TRBJ1-5, with D possibly matching TRBD1 (6 bases). The CDR3 is 13 residues long. V lost 5 bases and J 7 bases, leaving 15 bases between the germline ends. Germline V CDR1 and CDR2: DFQATT, SNEGSKA (reference sequence).

This clonotype was recorded many times. V usage is TRBV29-1 and J usage is TRBJ1-1, with D tentatively TRBD1 (5 bases). V lost 6 bases and J 6 bases, leaving 17 bases between the germline ends. The V gene's germline CDR1 is SQVTM and CDR2 ANQGSEA. CDR3 length: 13 residues. Here the CDR3 reads CSVALQVKAEAFF. The CDR3 DNA follows: TGCAGCGTAGCCTTACAGGTTAAGGCTGAAGCTTTCTTT.

This clonotype appeared a few times. The CDR3 here is CASGGGLGNNEQFF. For the CDR3, the DNA is TGCGCCAGCGGCGGGGGGCTAGGAAACAATGAGCAGTTCTTC. The rearrangement links TRBV5-1 to TRBJ2-1; 8 bases fit TRBD2. CDR1 and CDR2 (germline): SGHRS, YFSETQ. This CDR3 comprises 14 residues. V shed 7 bases, J shed 5 bases, and the junction held 8 bases outside the gene matches.

This chain joins TRBV12-3 or TRBV12-4 and TRBJ1-1; D might be TRBD1 (6 bases). Trimming took off 2 bases at V and 7 bases at J, with 11 bases between the two ends. This CDR3 contains 13 residues. The CDR3 spells CASSLRGQGEAFF. In nucleotides, the CDR3 is TGTGCCAGCAGTTTACGGGGGCAAGGTGAAGCTTTCTTT.

This clonotype has just a few counts. The rearrangement links TRBV7-8 to TRBJ2-5, with 9 bases that match TRBD2. The CDR3 covers 16 residues. Per germline, CDR1 SGHVS and CDR2 FQNEAQ. V was pared by 2 bases and J by 4 bases, with 8 bases of the junction left unmatched. CDR3 loop: CASSLLAGTLGETQYF. The CDR3 DNA reads as TGTGCCAGCAGCTTACTAGCGGGGACGTTGGGAGAGACCCAGTACTTC.

The chain couples TRBV7-2 to TRBJ2-1, with 10 bases aligning to TRBD2. The CDR3 runs 15 residues. V was clipped by 7 bases and J by 4 bases; unmatched bases: 7. Germline V gives CDR1 SGHTA, CDR2 FQGNSA. The CDR3 nucleotides are TGTGCCAGCAACAATCAGCGGGGGGGATACAATGAGCAGTTCTTC. Translating gives CASNNQRGGYNEQFF. The variable domain in full, with the rest retrieved from reference TRBV7-2 and TRBJ2-1, is GAGVSQSPSNKVTEKGKDVELRCDPISGHTALYWYRQSLGQGLEFLIYFQGNSAPDKSGLPSDRFSAERTGGSVSTLTIQRTQQEDSAVYLCASNNQRGGYNEQFFGPGTRLTVL.

There are a few counts of this clonotype. The V gene is TRBV19, the J gene TRBJ2-3; 8 nucleotides match TRBD2. V trimming: 10 bases; J trimming: 4 bases; junction bases outside the gene matches: 13. This CDR3 region has 15 residues. Looked up from germline, CDR1 is LNHDA and CDR2 is SQIVND (reference sequence). This CDR3 is CATTLRAGGADTQYF. Written as DNA, the CDR3 is TGTGCCACCACCCTTCGGGCGGGGGGTGCAGATACGCAGTATTTT.